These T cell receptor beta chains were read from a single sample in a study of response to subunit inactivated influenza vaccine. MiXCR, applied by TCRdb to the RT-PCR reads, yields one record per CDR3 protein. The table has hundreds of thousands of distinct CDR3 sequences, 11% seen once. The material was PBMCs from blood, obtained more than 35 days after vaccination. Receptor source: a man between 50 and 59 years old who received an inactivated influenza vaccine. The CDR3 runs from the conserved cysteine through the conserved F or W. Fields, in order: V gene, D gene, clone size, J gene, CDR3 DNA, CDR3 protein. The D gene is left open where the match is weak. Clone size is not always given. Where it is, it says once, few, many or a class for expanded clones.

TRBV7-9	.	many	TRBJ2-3	TGTGTAGGCGGGATGAGCACAGATACGCAGTATTTT	CVGGMSTDTQYF
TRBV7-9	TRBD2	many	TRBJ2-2	TGTGCCAGCAGCTTCCCCTTGGGAGCGGGAGCGAACGGGGAGCTGTTTTTT	CASSFPLGAGANGELFF
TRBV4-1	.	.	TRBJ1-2	TGCGCCAGCAGCCAAGGTGTGGCCTATGGCTACACCTTC	CASSQGVAYGYTF
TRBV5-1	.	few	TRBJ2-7	TGCGCCAGCAGCTCCCTAGGCACAAATCGTTACGAGCAGTACTTC	CASSSLGTNRYEQYF
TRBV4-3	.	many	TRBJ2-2	TGCGCCAGCAGCCAAGATGGTCTAGCAGGCACCGGGGAGCTGTTTTTT	CASSQDGLAGTGELFF
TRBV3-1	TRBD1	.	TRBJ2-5	TGTGCCAGCAGCCAAGATACAGGGGGGCACGTCGTAAAGACCCAGTACTTC	CASSQDTGGHVVKTQYF
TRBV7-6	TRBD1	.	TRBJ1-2	TGTGCCAGCAGCCGTGACAGGGGGGGAGTTGGCTACACCTTC	CASSRDRGGVGYTF
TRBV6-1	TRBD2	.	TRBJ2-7	TGTGCCAGCAGCGCCAGGACTAGCGGCTACGAGCAGTACTTC	CASSARTSGYEQYF
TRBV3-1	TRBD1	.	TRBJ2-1	TGTGCCAGCAGCCAAGGACAGGGCGGTGAGCAGTTCTTC	CASSQGQGGEQFF
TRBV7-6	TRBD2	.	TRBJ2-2	TGTGCCAGCAGCGTACTAGCGGGGGGGACGAACACCGGGGAGCTGTTTTTT	CASSVLAGGTNTGELFF
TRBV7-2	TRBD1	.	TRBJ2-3	TGTGCCAGCAGCGGGACAGGGATCGGAACAGATACGCAGTATTTT	CASSGTGIGTDTQYF
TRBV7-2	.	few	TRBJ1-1	TGTGCCAGCAGCCCACGTGGGGCAGGTGCTACTGAAGCTTTCTTT	CASSPRGAGATEAFF
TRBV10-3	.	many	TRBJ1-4	TGTGCCATCAGTGAAACCGGGAACAATGAAAAACTGTTTTTT	CAISETGNNEKLFF
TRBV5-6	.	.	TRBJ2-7	TGTGCCAGCACTGGTCGGACAGCTAGACCCTACGAGCAGTACTTC	CASTGRTARPYEQYF
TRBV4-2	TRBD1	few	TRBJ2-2	TGTGCCAGCAGCCTGACAGGGGGCGTCGGGGAGCTGTTTTTT	CASSLTGGVGELFF
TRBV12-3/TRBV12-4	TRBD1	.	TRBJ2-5	TGTGCCAGCAGTCCGGGACAGGGTCGAATAGCAGCCCAGTACTTC	CASSPGQGRIAAQYF
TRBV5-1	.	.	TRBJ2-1	TGCGCCAGCAGCTCACGCGACCGGTTAGCGAACGAGCAGTTCTTC	CASSSRDRLANEQFF
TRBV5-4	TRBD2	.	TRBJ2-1	TGTGCCAGCAGCCAACTAGCGGCACAGCAGTTCTTC	CASSQLAAQQFF
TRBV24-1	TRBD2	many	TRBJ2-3	TGTGCCACCGGACTAGCCTCAGATACGCAGTATTTT	CATGLASDTQYF
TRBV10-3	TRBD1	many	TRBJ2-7	TGTGCCATCGGATGGGGACAGACATCCTACGAGCAGTACTTC	CAIGWGQTSYEQYF
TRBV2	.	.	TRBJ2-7	TGTGCCAGCAGTGCAGCGGCTGCGACCTACGAGCAGTACTTC	CASSAAAATYEQYF
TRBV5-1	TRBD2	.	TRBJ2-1	TGCGCCAGCAGCGAGAGCGGGGGAGGTTTCAATGAGCAGTTCTTC	CASSESGGGFNEQFF
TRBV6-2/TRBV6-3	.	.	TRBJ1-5	TGTGCCAGCAGTCCTCGGCGGGGGGCTGAGTATCAGCCCCAGCATTTT	CASSPRRGAEYQPQHF
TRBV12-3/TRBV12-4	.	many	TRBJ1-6	TGTGCCAGCAGAACGACAGGATTCAATTCACCCCTCCACTTT	CASRTTGFNSPLHF
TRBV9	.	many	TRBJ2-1	TGTGCCAGCAGCGTAATGAACAATGAGCAGTTCTTC	CASSVMNNEQFF
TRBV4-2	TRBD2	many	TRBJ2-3	TGTGCCAGCAGCCAACCACTAGCGGGAGTTACGCAGTATTTT	CASSQPLAGVTQYF
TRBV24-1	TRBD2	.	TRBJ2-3	TGTGCCACCAGTTCGGGGGGGCCCCGTACGCAGTATTTT	CATSSGGPRTQYF
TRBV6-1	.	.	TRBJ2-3	TGTGCCAGCACCAAAAGGGACGCCAGGGCCACAGATACGCAGTATTTT	CASTKRDARATDTQYF
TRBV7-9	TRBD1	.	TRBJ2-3	TGTGCCAGCAGCTCTGACAGGGGGGAAGATACGCAGTATTTT	CASSSDRGEDTQYF
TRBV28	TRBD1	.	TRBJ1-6	TGTGCCAGCAGAGAGCCCGGGACAGGTGGTTCACCCCTCCACTTT	CASREPGTGGSPLHF
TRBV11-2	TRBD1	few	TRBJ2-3	TGTGCCAGCAGCAGAAGGACAGGGGGTAGAATCACAGATACGCAGTATTTT	CASSRRTGGRITDTQYF
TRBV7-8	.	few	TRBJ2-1	TGTGCCAGCAGCCCACTGGAAGCCTACAATGAGCAGTTCTTC	CASSPLEAYNEQFF
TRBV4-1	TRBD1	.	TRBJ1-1	TGCGCCAGCAGCCAAGGGGACAGGGTATGGACTGAAGCTTTCTTT	CASSQGDRVWTEAFF
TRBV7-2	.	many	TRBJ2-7	TGTGCCAGCAGCCGAGCTTCGGGAGTCTACGAGCAGTACTTC	CASSRASGVYEQYF
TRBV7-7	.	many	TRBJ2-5	TGTGCTAGCAGCTTAGGACGCGTCAGCCAAGAGACCCAGTACTTC	CASSLGRVSQETQYF
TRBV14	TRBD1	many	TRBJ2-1	TGTGCCAGCAGCCACCTAGGGGACAGGGCTTACAATGAGCAGTTCTTC	CASSHLGDRAYNEQFF
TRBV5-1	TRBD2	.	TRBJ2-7	TGCGCCAGCAGCCCGCGTGGACTAGGGTTGGTTTACGAGCAGTACTTC	CASSPRGLGLVYEQYF
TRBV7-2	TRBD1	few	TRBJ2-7	TGTGCCAGCAGCTTGAGTTGGCCCGGACAGGGGGCCGGCGAGCAGTACTTC	CASSLSWPGQGAGEQYF
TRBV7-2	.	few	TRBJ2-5	TGTGCCAGCAGCCCACAGAAGGGCCACATCCAAGAGACCCAGTACTTC	CASSPQKGHIQETQYF
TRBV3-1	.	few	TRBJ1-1	TGTGCCAGCAGCCAAGATTCGACAGCGGTGAACACTGAAGCTTTCTTT	CASSQDSTAVNTEAFF
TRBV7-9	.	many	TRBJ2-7	TGTGCCAGCAGCTCAGGGTACGGCGAGCAGTACTTC	CASSSGYGEQYF
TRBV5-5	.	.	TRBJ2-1	TGTGCCAGCAGCTTGGGACTAGGGGCGTTCTTC	CASSLGLGAFF
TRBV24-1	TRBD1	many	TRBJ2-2	TGTGCCACCAGTGAGACAGACAGGGGTGGCGGGGAGCTGTTTTTT	CATSETDRGGGELFF
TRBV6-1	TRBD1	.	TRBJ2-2	TGTGCCAGCAAAAAATGGACAGGGGACACCGGGGAGCTGTTTTTT	CASKKWTGDTGELFF
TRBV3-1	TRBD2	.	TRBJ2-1	TGTGCCAGCAGCCAGGCTAGCGGGGGCCCGGGGAATGAGCAGTTCTTC	CASSQASGGPGNEQFF
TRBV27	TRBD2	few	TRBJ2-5	TGTGCCAGCAGACCCCTCCGAAGTAGCGGGAGGGCCCGGGAGACCCAGTACTTC	CASRPLRSSGRARETQYF
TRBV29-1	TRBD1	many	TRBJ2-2	TGCAGCGTTGAGGGGACAGTCACCGGGGAGCTGTTTTTT	CSVEGTVTGELFF